This T cell receptor (beta chain) was captured in a study of cytomegalovirus exposure and HLA in healthy donors. Regarding the study as a whole: Analyzed later, association rates of TCRs varied across HLA loci, with DRB1 most and HLA-C fewest. Analyses of presence and absence presupposed an approximately uniform sequencing depth across donors. Cytomegalovirus-associated TCR beta chains were listed, numbering 164. Reports state that TCR beta sequences accurately predicted most subjects' HLA-A and HLA-B alleles.

Primers for the PCR totalled 60 Vbeta and 13 Jbeta. Produced via immunoSEQ multiplex PCR; TCRdb's table is partial and in-frame only. The sample lists 90,000 to 150,000 clones; over 60% were seen once. This CDR3 has 11 amino acids. CDR1 DFQATT and CDR2 SNEGSKA come from the germline V gene (reference sequence). V lost 0 bases and J 6 bases, leaving 6 bases between the germline ends. This clone was recorded only once. Its antigen is not known. Material: PBMCs. This sequence originates from a woman in her forties in good health and CMV-seropositive. The rearrangement uses TRBV20-1 and TRBJ2-7, with D possibly being TRBD1 (5 bases). CDR3 nucleotides: TGCAGTGCTAGAGAAGGGGTCGAGCAGTACTTC. Its translation: CSAREGVEQYF.